The clone carrying this T cell receptor beta chain showed up just a few times. The CDR3 has 16 amino acids. V was clipped by 2 bases and J by 4 bases, with 18 bases between them. The germline V gene has CDR1 SNHLY and CDR2 FYNNEI. This record belongs to a study of cytomegalovirus exposure and HLA in healthy donors. Primers: 60 Vbeta forward and 13 Jbeta reverse. Here immunoSEQ multiplex PCR was the method, and the copy in TCRdb shows in-frame clones only, minus some. The repertoire holds 100,000 to 150,000 clones, with roughly 80% as singletons. The receptor was derived from a man in his 60s in good health and CMV-seropositive. Sequenced material: PBMCs. V usage is TRBV2 and J usage is TRBJ2-7; TRBD1 might be the D (5 bases). Written as DNA, the CDR3 is TGTGCCAGCAGTGAAAGAGGCCCGGACAACTTATACGAGCAGTACTTC. Encoded protein: CASSERGPDNLYEQYF.